Given below is one T cell receptor beta chain in context. This specimen belongs to a study of T cell responses to AZD1222 COVID-19 vaccine. The table came from immunoSEQ multiplex PCR; TCRdb's copy has only in-frame clones and leaves some out. The sample includes about 56,000 clones, 80% of them seen just once. V was cut by 4 bases and J by 1 base, with 10 bases left in between. The CDR3 totals 14 residues. The V gene's germline CDR1 is SGHVS and CDR2 FQNEAQ. The TCR sequence derives from an adult who received the AZD1222 COVID-19 vaccine. The rearrangement links TRBV7-8 to TRBJ1-2, with D unclear. The sample here was peripheral blood, taken 28 days after the second AZD1222 dose. The chain's CDR3 is CASSSMANNYGYTF. CDR3 nucleotides: TGTGCCAGCAGCTCCATGGCAAATAACTATGGCTACACCTTC.